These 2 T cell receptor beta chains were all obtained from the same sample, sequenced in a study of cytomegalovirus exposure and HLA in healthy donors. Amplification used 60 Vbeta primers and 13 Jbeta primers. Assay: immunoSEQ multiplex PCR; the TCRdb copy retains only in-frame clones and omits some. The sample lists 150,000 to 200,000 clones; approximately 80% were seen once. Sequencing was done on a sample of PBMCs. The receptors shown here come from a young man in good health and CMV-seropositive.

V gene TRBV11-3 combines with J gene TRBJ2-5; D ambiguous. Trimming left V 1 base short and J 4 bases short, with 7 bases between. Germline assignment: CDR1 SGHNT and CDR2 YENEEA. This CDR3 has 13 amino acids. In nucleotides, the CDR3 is TGTGCCAGCAGCTTAGGCCCCAGAGAGACCCAGTACTTC. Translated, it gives CASSLGPRETQYF. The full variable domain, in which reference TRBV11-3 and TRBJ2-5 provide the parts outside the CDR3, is EAGVVQSPRYKIIEKKQPVAFWCNPISGHNTLYWYLQNLGQGPELLIRYENEEAVDDSQLPKDRFSAERLKGVDSTLKIQPAELGDSAVYLCASSLGPRETQYFGPGTRLLVL.

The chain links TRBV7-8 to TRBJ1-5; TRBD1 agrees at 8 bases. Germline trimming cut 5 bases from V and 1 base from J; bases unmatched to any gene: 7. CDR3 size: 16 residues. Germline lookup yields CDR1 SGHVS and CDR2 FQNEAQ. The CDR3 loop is CASSPTRTGSNQPQHF. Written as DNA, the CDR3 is TGTGCCAGCAGCCCCACCCGGACAGGGAGCAATCAGCCCCAGCATTTT.